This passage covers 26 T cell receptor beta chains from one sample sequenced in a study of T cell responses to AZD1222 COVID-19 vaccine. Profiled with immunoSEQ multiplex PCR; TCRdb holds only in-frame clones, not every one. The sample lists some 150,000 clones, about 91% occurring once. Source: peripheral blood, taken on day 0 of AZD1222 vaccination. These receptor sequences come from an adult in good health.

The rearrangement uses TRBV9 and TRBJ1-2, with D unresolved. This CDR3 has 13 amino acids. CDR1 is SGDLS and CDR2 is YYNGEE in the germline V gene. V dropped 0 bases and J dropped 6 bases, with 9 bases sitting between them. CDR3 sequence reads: CASSVGYGDGYTF. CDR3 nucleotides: TGTGCCAGCAGCGTAGGGTACGGGGATGGCTACACCTTC. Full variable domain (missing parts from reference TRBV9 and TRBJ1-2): DSGVTQTPKHLITATGQRVTLRCSPRSGDLSVYWYQQSLDQGLQFLIQYYNGEERAKGNILERFSAQQFPDLHSELNLSSLELGDSALYFCASSVGYGDGYTFGSGTRLTVV.

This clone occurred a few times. The DNA of the CDR3 is TGTGCCAGCTCCACCTCAGGGACCCGGGATTCACCCCTCCACTTT. Protein product: CASSTSGTRDSPLHF. The chain couples TRBV18 to TRBJ1-6; D might be TRBD1 (5 bases). Trimming removed 6 bases at V and 8 bases at J, with 17 bases between. Germline assignment: CDR1 KGHSH and CDR2 LQKENI. CDR3 length: 15 residues.

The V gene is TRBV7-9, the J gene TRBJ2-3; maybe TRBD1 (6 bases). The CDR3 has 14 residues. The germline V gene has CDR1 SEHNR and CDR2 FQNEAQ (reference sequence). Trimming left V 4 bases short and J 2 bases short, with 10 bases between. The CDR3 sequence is CASSWQGTTDTQYF. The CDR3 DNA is TGTGCCAGCAGCTGGCAGGGGACCACAGATACGCAGTATTTT.

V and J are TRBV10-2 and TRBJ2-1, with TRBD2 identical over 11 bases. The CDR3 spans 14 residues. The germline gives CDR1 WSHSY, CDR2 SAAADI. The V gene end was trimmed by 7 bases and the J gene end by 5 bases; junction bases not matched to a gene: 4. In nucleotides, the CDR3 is TGCGCCAGCAATCCGGGACTAGCGGACAATGAGCAGTTCTTC. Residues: CASNPGLADNEQFF.

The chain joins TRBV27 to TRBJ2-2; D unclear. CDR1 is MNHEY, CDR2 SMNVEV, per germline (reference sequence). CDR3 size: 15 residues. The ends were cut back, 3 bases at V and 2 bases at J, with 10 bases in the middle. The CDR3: CASSFGQVNTGELFF. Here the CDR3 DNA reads TGTGCCAGCAGTTTTGGGCAGGTCAACACCGGGGAGCTGTTTTTT.

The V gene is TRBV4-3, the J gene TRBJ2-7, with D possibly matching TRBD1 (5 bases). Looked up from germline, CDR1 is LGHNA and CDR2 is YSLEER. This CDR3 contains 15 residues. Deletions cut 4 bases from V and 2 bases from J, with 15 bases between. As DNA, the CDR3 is TGCGCCAGCAGCCCCAGACAGACGTCTACCTACGAGCAGTACTTC. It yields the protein CASSPRQTSTYEQYF.

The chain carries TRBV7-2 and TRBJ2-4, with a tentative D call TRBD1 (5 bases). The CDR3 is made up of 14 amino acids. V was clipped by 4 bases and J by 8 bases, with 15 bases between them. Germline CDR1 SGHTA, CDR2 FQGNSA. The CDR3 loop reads CASSYPTESYIQYF. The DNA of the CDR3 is TGTGCCAGCAGCTACCCGACAGAAAGCTACATTCAGTACTTC.

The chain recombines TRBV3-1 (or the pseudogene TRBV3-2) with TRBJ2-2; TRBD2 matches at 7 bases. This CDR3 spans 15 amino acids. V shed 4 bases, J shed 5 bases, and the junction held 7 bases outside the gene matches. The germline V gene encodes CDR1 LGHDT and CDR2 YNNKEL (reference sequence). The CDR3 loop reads CASSLRGEVTGELFF. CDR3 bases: TGTGCCAGCAGCCTCCGGGGGGAGGTGACCGGGGAGCTGTTTTTT.

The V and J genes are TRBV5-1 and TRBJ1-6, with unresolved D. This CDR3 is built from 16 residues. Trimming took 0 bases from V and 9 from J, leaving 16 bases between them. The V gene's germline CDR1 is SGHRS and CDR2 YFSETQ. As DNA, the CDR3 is TGCGCCAGCAGCTTGGCGGGATCAACAGTGGGTTCACCCCTCCACTTT. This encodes CASSLAGSTVGSPLHF. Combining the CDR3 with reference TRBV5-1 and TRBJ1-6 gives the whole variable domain KAGVTQTPRYLIKTRGQQVTLSCSPISGHRSVSWYQQTPGQGLQFLFEYFSETQRNKGNFPGRFSGRQFSNSRSEMNVSTLELGDSALYLCASSLAGSTVGSPLHFGNGTRLTVT.

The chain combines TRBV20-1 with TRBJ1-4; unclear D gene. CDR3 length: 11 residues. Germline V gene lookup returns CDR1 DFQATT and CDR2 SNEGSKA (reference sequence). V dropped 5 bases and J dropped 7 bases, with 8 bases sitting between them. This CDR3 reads CSAPRTEKLFF. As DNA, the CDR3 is TGCAGTGCTCCGCGAACTGAAAAACTGTTTTTT.

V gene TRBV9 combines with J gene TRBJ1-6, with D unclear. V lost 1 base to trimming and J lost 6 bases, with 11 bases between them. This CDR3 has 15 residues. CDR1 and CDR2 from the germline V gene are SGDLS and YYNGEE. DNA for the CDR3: TGTGCCAGCAGCGTAAGCTCTTCGGGTAATTCACCCCTCCACTTT. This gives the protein CASSVSSSGNSPLHF.

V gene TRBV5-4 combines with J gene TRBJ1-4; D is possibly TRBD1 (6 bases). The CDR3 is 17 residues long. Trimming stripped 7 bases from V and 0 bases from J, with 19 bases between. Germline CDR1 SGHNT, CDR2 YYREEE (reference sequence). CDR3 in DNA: TGTGCCAGCGGACAGAAAACAGGGCCCGCAACTAATGAAAAACTGTTTTTT. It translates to CASGQKTGPATNEKLFF.

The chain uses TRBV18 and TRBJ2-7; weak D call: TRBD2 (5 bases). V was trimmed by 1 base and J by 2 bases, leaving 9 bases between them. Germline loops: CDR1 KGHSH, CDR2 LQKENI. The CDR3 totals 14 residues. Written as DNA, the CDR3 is TGTGCCAGCTCACCACTCGGGGTCCCCTACGAGCAGTACTTC. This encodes CASSPLGVPYEQYF.

The CDR3 is CASSPRPFGISTDTQYF. The CDR3 nucleotides read TGCGCCAGCAGCCCCCGGCCGTTCGGAATTAGCACAGATACGCAGTATTTT. The rearrangement links TRBV4-1 to TRBJ2-3; D gene uncertain. Germline V lookup: CDR1 MGHRA, CDR2 YSYEKL. CDR3 length equals 17 residues. Trimming shortened V by 4 bases and J by 0 bases, and 17 bases separated the two germline ends.

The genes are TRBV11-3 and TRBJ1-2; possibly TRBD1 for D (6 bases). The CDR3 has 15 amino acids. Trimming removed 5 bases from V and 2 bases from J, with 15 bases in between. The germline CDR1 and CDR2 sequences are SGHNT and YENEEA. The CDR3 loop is CASSPGGAGNYGYTF. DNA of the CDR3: TGTGCCAGCAGCCCGGGGGGGGCAGGGAACTATGGCTACACCTTC.

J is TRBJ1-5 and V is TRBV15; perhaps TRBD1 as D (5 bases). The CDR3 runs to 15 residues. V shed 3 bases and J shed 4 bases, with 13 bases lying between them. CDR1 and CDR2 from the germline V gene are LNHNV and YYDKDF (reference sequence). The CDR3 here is CATSSWGTENQPQHF. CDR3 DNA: TGTGCCACCAGCAGTTGGGGCACAGAGAATCAGCCCCAGCATTTT.

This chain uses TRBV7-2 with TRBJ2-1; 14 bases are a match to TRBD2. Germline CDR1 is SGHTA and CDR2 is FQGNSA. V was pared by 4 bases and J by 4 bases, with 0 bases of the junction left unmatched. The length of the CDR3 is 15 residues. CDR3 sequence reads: CASSWTSGGYNEQFF. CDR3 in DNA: TGTGCCAGCAGCTGGACTAGCGGGGGGTACAATGAGCAGTTCTTC.

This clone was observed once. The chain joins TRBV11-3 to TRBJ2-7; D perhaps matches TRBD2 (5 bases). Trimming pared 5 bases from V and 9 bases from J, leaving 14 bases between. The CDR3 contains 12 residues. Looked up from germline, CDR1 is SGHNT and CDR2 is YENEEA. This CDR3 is CASSPSNGVQYF. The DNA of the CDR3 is TGTGCCAGCAGCCCTAGCAACGGGGTGCAGTACTTC.

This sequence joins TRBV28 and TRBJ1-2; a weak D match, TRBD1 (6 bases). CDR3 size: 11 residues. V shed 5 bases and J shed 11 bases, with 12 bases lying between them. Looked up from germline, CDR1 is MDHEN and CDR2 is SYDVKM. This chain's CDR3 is CASSNTGSYTF. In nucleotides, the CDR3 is TGTGCCAGCAGTAACACAGGGAGTTACACCTTC.

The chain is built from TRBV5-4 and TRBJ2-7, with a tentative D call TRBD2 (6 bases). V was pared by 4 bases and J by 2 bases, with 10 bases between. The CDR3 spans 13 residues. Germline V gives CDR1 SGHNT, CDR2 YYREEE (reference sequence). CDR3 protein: CASSPPGAYEQYF. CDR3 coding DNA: TGTGCCAGCAGCCCCCCGGGGGCCTACGAGCAGTACTTC. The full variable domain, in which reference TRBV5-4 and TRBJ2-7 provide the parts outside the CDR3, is ETGVTQSPTHLIKTRGQQVTLRCSSQSGHNTVSWYQQALGQGPQFIFQYYREEENGRGNFPPRFSGLQFPNYSSELNVNALELDDSALYLCASSPPGAYEQYFGPGTRLTVT.

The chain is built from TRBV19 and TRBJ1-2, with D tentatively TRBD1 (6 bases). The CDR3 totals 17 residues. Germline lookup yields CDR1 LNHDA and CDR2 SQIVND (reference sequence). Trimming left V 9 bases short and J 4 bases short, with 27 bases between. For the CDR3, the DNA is TGTGCCAGCCGGCCCCCCGGGGACATTCTCGTAGGCTATGGCTACACCTTC. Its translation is CASRPPGDILVGYGYTF.

The CDR3 DNA sequence: TGCAGTGCTAGAGGGGAAAATGGCTACACCTTC. It specifies CSARGENGYTF. The V and J genes are TRBV20-1 and TRBJ1-2; no clear D. The CDR3 is 11 residues long. Trimming stripped 1 base from V and 6 bases from J, with 6 bases between. Per germline, CDR1 DFQATT and CDR2 SNEGSKA (reference sequence).

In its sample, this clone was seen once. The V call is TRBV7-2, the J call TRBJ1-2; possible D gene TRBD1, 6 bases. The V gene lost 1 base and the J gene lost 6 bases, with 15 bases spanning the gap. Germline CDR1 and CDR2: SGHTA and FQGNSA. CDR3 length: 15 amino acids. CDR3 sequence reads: CASSLVSGRGDGYTF. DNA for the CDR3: TGTGCCAGCAGCTTAGTATCGGGCAGGGGAGATGGCTACACCTTC.

Here the CDR3 DNA reads TGTGCCAGCAGCTTAAATCACCCACGCTCTGGAAACACCATATATTTT. This gives the protein CASSLNHPRSGNTIYF. The chain uses TRBV7-2 and TRBJ1-3; no reliable D call. The V end lost 2 bases, the J end lost 0 bases, and 11 bases lay between the germline ends. Germline V gene sequence: CDR1 SGHTA, CDR2 FQGNSA. This CDR3 spans 16 amino acids.

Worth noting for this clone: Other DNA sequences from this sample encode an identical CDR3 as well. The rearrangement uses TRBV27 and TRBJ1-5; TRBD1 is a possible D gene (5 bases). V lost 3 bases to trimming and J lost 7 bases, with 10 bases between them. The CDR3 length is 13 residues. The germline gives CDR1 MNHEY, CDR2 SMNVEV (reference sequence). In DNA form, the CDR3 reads TGTGCCAGCAGTTTCGGGGGTGGCCAGCCCCAGCATTTT. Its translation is CASSFGGGQPQHF.

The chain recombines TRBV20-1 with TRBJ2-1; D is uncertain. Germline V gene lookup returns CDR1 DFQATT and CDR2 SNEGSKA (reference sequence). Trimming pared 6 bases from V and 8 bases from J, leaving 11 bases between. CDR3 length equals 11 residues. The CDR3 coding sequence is TGCAGTGCCCTGCGTTGGGATGAGCAGTTCTTC. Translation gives CSALRWDEQFF.